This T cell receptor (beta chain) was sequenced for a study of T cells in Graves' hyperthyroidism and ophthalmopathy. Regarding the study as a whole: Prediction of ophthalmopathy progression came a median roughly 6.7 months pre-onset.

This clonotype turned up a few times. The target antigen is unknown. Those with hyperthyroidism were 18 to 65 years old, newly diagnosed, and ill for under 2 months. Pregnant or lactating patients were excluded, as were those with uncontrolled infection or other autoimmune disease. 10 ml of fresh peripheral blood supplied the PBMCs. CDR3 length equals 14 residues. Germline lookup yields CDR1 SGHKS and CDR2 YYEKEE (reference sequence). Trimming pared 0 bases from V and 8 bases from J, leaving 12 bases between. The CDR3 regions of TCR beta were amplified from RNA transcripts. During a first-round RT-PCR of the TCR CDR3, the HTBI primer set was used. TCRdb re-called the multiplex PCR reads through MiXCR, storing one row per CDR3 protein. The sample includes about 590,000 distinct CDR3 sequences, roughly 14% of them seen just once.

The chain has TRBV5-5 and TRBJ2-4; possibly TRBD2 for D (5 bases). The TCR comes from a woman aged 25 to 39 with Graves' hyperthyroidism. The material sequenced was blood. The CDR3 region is CASSLGLAPDIQYF. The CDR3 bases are TGTGCCAGCAGCTTGGGGCTAGCTCCGGACATTCAGTACTTC. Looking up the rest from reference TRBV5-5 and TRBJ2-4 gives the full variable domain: DAGVTQSPTHLIKTRGQQVTLRCSPISGHKSVSWYQQVLGQGPQFIFQYYEKEERGRGNFPDRFSARQFPNYSSELNVNALLLGDSALYLCASSLGLAPDIQYFGAGTRLSVL.